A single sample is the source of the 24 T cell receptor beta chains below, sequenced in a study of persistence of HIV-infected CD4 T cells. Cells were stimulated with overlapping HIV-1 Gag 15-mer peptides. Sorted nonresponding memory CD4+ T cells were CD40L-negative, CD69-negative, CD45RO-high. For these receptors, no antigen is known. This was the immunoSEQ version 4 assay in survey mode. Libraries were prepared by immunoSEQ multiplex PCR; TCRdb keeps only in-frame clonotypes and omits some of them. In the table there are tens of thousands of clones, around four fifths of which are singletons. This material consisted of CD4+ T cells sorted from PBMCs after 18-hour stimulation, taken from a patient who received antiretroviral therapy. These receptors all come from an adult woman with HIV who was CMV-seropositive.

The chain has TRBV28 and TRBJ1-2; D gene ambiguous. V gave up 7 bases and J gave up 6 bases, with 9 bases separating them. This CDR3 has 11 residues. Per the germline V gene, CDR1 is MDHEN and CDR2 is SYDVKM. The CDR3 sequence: CASTKGDGYTF. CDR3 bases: TGTGCCAGCACCAAGGGAGATGGCTACACCTTC.

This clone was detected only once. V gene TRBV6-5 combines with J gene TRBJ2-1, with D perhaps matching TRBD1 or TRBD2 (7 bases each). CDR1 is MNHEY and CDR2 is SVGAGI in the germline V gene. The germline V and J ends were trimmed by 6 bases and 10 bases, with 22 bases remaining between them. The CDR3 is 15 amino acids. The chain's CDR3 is CASRDRDRSGREQFF. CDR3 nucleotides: TGTGCCAGCAGGGACCGGGACAGATCCGGGAGGGAGCAGTTCTTC.

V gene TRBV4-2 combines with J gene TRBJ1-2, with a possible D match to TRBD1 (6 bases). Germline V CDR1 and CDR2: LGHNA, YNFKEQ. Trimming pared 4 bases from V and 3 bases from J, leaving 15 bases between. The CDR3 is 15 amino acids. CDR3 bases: TGTGCCAGCAGCCCAGGGACATCCCGGGACTATGGCTACACCTTC. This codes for CASSPGTSRDYGYTF.

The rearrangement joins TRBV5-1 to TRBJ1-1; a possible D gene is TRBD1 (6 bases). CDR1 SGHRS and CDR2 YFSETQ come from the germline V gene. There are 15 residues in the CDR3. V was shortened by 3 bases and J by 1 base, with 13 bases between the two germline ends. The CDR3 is CASSWARTANTEAFF. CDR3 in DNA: TGCGCCAGCAGCTGGGCAAGGACAGCGAACACTGAAGCTTTCTTT.

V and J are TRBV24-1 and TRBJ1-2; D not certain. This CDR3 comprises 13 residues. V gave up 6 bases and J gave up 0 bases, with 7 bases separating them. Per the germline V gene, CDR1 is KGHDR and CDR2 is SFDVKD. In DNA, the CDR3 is TGTGCCACCAGTCCAGGAGCTAACTATGGCTACACCTTC. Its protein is CATSPGANYGYTF.

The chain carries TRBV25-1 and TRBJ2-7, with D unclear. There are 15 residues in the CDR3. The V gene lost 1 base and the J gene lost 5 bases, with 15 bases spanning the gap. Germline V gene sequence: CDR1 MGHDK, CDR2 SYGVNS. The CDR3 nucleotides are TGTGCCAGCAGTGAATCTGGTTTGGGCCAGGACGAGCAGTACTTC. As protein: CASSESGLGQDEQYF.

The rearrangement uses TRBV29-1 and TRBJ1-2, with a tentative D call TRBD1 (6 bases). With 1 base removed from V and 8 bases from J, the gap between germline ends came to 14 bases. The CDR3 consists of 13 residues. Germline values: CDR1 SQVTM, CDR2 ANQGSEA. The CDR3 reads CSVEVDRRVGYTF. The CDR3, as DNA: TGCAGCGTTGAAGTGGACAGACGTGTGGGCTACACCTTC.

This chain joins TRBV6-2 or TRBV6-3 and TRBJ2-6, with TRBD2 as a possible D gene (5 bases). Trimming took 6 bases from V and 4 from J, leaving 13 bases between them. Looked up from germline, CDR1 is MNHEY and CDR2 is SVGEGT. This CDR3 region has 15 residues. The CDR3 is CASSSRPGGANVLTF. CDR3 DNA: TGTGCCAGCAGCTCCAGACCGGGGGGGGCCAACGTCCTGACTTTC.

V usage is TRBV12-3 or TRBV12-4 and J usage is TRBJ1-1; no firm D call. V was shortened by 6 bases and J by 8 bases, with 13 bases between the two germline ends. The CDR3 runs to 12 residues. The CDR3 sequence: CASRPYGREAFF. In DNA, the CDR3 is TGTGCCAGCAGACCGTATGGCAGGGAAGCTTTCTTT.

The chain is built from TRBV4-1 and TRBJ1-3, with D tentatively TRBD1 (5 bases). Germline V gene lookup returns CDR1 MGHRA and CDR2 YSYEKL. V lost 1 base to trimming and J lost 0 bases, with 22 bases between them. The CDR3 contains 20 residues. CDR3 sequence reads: CASSQVRGGTVPDSGNTIYF. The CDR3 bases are TGCGCCAGCAGCCAAGTCCGAGGAGGGACGGTGCCTGACTCTGGAAACACCATATATTTT.

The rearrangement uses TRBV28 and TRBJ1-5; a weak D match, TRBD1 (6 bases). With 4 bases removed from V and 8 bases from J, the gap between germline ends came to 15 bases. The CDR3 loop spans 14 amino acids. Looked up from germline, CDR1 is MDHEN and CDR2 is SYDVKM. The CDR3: CASSSDGGREPQHF. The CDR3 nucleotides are TGTGCCAGCAGTTCAGATGGGGGGCGTGAGCCCCAGCATTTT.

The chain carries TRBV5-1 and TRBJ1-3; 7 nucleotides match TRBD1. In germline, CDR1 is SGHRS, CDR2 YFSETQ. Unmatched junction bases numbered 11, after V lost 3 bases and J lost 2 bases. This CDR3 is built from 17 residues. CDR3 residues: CASSSGEGAVTGNTIYF. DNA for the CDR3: TGCGCCAGCAGCTCCGGCGAGGGGGCAGTAACTGGAAACACCATATATTTT.

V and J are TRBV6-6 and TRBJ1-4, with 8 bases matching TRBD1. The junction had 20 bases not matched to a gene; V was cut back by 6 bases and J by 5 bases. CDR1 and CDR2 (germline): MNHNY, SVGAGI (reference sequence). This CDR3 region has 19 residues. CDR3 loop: CASSRNGAGGKQSNEKLFF. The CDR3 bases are TGTGCCAGCAGCCGAAACGGGGCAGGGGGCAAGCAATCGAATGAAAAACTGTTTTTT.

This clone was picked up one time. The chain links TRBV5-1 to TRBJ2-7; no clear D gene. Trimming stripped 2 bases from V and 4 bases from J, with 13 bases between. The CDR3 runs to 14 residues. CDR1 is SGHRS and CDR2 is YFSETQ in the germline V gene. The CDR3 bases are TGCGCCAGCAGCTTTCTTCCCGTCGGATACGAGCAGTACTTC. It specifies CASSFLPVGYEQYF.

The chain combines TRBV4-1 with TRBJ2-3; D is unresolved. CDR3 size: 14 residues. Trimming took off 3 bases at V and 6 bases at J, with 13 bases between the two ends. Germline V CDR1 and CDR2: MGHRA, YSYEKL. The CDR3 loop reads CASSQKEKADTQYF. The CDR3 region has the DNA TGCGCCAGCAGCCAGAAGGAAAAGGCGGATACGCAGTATTTT.

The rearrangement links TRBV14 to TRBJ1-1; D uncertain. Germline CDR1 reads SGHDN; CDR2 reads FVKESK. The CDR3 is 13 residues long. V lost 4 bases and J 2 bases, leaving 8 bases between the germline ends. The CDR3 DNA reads TGTGCCAGCAGCCCCTCGCTAAACACTGAAGCTTTCTTT. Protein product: CASSPSLNTEAFF.

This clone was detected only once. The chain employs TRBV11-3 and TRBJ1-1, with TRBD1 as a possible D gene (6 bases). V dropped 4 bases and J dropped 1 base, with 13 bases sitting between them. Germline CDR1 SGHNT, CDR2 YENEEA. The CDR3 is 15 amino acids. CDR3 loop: CASSSQGTKNTEAFF. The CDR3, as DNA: TGTGCCAGCAGCTCGCAAGGGACAAAGAACACTGAAGCTTTCTTT.

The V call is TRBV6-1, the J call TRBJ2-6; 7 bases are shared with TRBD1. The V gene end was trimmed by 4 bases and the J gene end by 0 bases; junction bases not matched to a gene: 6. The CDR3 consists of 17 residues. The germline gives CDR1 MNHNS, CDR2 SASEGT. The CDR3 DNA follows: TGTGCCAGCAGTGGTGGACAGGCCGCCTCTGGGGCCAACGTCCTGACTTTC. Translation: CASSGGQAASGANVLTF.

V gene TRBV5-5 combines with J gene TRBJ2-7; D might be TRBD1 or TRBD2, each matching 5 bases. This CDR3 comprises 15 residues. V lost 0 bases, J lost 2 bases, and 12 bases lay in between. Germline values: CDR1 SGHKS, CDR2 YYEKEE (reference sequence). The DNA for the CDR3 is TGTGCCAGCAGCTTGGATCCGGGGCTTACCTACGAGCAGTACTTC. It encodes CASSLDPGLTYEQYF. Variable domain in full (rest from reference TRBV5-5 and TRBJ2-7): DAGVTQSPTHLIKTRGQQVTLRCSPISGHKSVSWYQQVLGQGPQFIFQYYEKEERGRGNFPDRFSARQFPNYSSELNVNALLLGDSALYLCASSLDPGLTYEQYFGPGTRLTVT.

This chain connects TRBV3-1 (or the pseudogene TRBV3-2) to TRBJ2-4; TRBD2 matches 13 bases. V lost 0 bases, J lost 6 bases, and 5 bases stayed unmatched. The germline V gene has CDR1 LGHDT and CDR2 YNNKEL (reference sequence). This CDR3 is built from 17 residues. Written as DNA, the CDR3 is TGTGCCAGCAGCCAAGACCTGACTAGCGGGAGGTCAAACATTCAGTACTTC. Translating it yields CASSQDLTSGRSNIQYF.

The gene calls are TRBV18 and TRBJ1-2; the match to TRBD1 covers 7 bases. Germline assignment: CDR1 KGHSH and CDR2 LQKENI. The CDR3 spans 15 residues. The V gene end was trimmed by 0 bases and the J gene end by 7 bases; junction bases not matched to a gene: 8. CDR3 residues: CASSPPEGAFGGYTF. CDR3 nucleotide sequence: TGTGCCAGCTCACCACCGGAGGGGGCGTTTGGTGGCTACACCTTC.

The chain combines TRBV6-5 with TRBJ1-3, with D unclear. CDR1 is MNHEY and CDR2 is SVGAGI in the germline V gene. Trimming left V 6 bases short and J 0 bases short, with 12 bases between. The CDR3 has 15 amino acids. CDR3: CASSRFKFSGNTIYF. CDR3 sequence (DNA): TGTGCCAGCAGCCGCTTTAAGTTCTCTGGAAACACCATATATTTT.

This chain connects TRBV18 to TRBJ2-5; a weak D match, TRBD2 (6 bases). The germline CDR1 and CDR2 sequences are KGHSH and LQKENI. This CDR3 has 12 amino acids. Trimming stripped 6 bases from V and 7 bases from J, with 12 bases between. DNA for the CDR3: TGTGCCAGCTCTCCCGTGGAGGGGACCCAGTACTTC. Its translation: CASSPVEGTQYF.

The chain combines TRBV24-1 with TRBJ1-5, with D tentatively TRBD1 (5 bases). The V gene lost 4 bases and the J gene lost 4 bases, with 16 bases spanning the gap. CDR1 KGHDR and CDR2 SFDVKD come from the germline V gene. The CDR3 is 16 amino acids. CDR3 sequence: CATSDTRTPINQPQHF. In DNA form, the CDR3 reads TGTGCCACCAGTGACACGAGGACACCTATTAATCAGCCCCAGCATTTT.